Listed below are T cell receptor beta chains from one sample, sequenced in a study of blood T cell repertoires in COVID-19. The assay was immunoSEQ multiplex PCR, and TCRdb's table has in-frame clones only and misses some. The sample includes roughly 100,000 clones, around 87% of them seen just once. The specimen sequenced was peripheral blood. These TCRs come from a young woman with acute or convalescent COVID-19. CDR3s include the opening cysteine and the closing phenylalanine or tryptophan.

CDR3aa: CASSPGDSSTTIYF
v_gene: TRBV11-3
j_gene: TRBJ1-3

CDR3aa: CASSPSQAANYGYTF
v_gene: TRBV18
j_gene: TRBJ1-2

CDR3aa: CASSHGGSTYEQYF
v_gene: TRBV23-1
j_gene: TRBJ2-7

CDR3aa: CASKQTGGKNSPLHF
v_gene: TRBV5-1
j_gene: TRBJ1-6

CDR3aa: CASSQEVGAVEAFF
v_gene: TRBV4-1
j_gene: TRBJ1-1

CDR3aa: CASSPTLGTGPNTEAFF
v_gene: TRBV27
j_gene: TRBJ1-1

CDR3aa: CAWSGTGGREQYF
v_gene: TRBV30
j_gene: TRBJ2-7

CDR3aa: CASSYRSAGANQPQHF
v_gene: TRBV6-6
j_gene: TRBJ1-5

CDR3aa: CASSHGGGKAVNYGYTF
v_gene: TRBV19
j_gene: TRBJ1-2

CDR3aa: CASSYPGEYNQPQHF
v_gene: TRBV6-6
j_gene: TRBJ1-5

CDR3aa: CASSPRTGGTYEQYF
v_gene: TRBV11-2
j_gene: TRBJ2-7

CDR3aa: CASSIRQGTNEKLFF
v_gene: TRBV11-3
j_gene: TRBJ1-4

CDR3aa: CASSSHKDLDTQYF
v_gene: TRBV9
j_gene: TRBJ2-3

CDR3aa: CASSRGTVNTGELFF
v_gene: TRBV5-1
j_gene: TRBJ2-2

CDR3aa: CASGVGGSYEQYF
v_gene: TRBV2
j_gene: TRBJ2-7

CDR3aa: CASSLDGTGSNQPQHF
v_gene: TRBV5-1
j_gene: TRBJ1-5

CDR3aa: CATSRQGAPTGELFF
v_gene: TRBV19
j_gene: TRBJ2-2

CDR3aa: CASSPGSYRDSEQYF
v_gene: TRBV18
j_gene: TRBJ2-7

CDR3aa: CASSPTGGYEKLFF
v_gene: TRBV3-1/TRBV3-2
j_gene: TRBJ1-4

CDR3aa: CASSLTGGRFDSPLHF
v_gene: TRBV5-1
j_gene: TRBJ1-6

CDR3aa: CASSLVHPDPSGGYEQYF
v_gene: TRBV11-3
j_gene: TRBJ2-7

CDR3aa: CASSPFTGGANTEAFF
v_gene: TRBV28
j_gene: TRBJ1-1

CDR3aa: CASSQESSLAEAFF
v_gene: TRBV4-1
j_gene: TRBJ1-1

CDR3aa: CASSGQGSHQPQHF
v_gene: TRBV2
j_gene: TRBJ1-5

CDR3aa: CSVIDRDSGNTIYF
v_gene: TRBV29-1
j_gene: TRBJ1-3

CDR3aa: CASDALGRGIGTDTQYF
v_gene: TRBV19
j_gene: TRBJ2-3

CDR3aa: CASRDRGDTEAFF
v_gene: TRBV19
j_gene: TRBJ1-1

CDR3aa: CASSYSGTGNNQPQHF
v_gene: TRBV6-6
j_gene: TRBJ1-5

CDR3aa: CASSLSGNQPQHF
v_gene: TRBV7-9
j_gene: TRBJ1-5

CDR3aa: CASSHLNTGELFF
v_gene: TRBV3-1/TRBV3-2
j_gene: TRBJ2-2

CDR3aa: CASGAGRIYGYTF
v_gene: TRBV12-3/TRBV12-4
j_gene: TRBJ1-2

CDR3aa: CASSLLIGPQHF
v_gene: TRBV5-6
j_gene: TRBJ1-5

CDR3aa: CASSFQGANTGELFF
v_gene: TRBV5-1
j_gene: TRBJ2-2

CDR3aa: CASSLWVGRDRGDSPLHF
v_gene: TRBV11-2
j_gene: TRBJ1-6

CDR3aa: CASSEDREDTQYF
v_gene: TRBV25-1
j_gene: TRBJ2-3

CDR3aa: CASSSDRLNTEAFF
v_gene: TRBV5-1
j_gene: TRBJ1-1

CDR3aa: CASAGTGDSNQPQHF
v_gene: TRBV19
j_gene: TRBJ1-5

CDR3aa: CASSLAGTPHGYTF
v_gene: TRBV11-2
j_gene: TRBJ1-2

CDR3aa: CASSVTIENTEAFF
v_gene: TRBV9
j_gene: TRBJ1-1

CDR3aa: CASSPTGTGEAFF
v_gene: TRBV9
j_gene: TRBJ1-1

CDR3aa: CATIRGVGREKLFF
v_gene: TRBV10-1
j_gene: TRBJ1-4

CDR3aa: CASSEIRGGATPQFF
v_gene: TRBV6-1
j_gene: TRBJ2-1

CDR3aa: CASSQRGLEGTDTQYF
v_gene: TRBV4-1
j_gene: TRBJ2-3

CDR3aa: CASSDRGSSEQFF
v_gene: TRBV25-1
j_gene: TRBJ2-1

CDR3aa: CASSLSTGYNSPLHF
v_gene: TRBV27
j_gene: TRBJ1-6

CDR3aa: CASSEARGSLFF
v_gene: TRBV6-1
j_gene: TRBJ2-2

CDR3aa: CASREWGSPLHF
v_gene: TRBV6-5
j_gene: TRBJ1-6

CDR3aa: CASSLEAGYEQYF
v_gene: TRBV7-9
j_gene: TRBJ2-7

CDR3aa: CASSIHRPGQGNSPLHF
v_gene: TRBV11-3
j_gene: TRBJ1-6

CDR3aa: CASSMGQAGNYGYTF
v_gene: TRBV19
j_gene: TRBJ1-2

CDR3aa: CASSIYRDRDYEQYF
v_gene: TRBV19
j_gene: TRBJ2-7

CDR3aa: CASRGGQLNQPQHF
v_gene: TRBV2
j_gene: TRBJ1-5

CDR3aa: CASSIGGTDQPQHF
v_gene: TRBV19
j_gene: TRBJ1-5

CDR3aa: CASSARGGGDEQFF
v_gene: TRBV9
j_gene: TRBJ2-1

CDR3aa: CASSFIPRGDEKLFF
v_gene: TRBV7-2
j_gene: TRBJ1-4

CDR3aa: CASSEAGGATDTQYF
v_gene: TRBV10-1
j_gene: TRBJ2-3

CDR3aa: CASSLVRLGVGYTF
v_gene: TRBV11-2
j_gene: TRBJ1-2